This paragraph reports one TCR beta chain. Original processing notes: The authors estimated nucleated cell counts from reference gene primer amplification. TCRdb's copy holds only in-frame clones and misses some; the assay was immunoSEQ multiplex PCR. Clone size and V and J calls were adopted from that table, with D and trimming inferred from the DNA. The profile shows about half a million clones, approximately 85% of them singletons. This sample stems from a study of blood T cell repertoires in COVID-19. Study-wide context: Acute and convalescent COVID-19 samples came from the United States, Italy and Spain. PBMCs, B-cell-depleted T cells, or T cells were the source of the cDNA or gDNA that made up the material.

This CDR3 is built from 15 residues. J gave up 8 bases and V 0 bases, and 7 bases lay outside the gene matches. The germline CDR1 and CDR2 sequences are SGHKS and YYEKEE (reference sequence). Sequenced sample: peripheral blood. The chain uses TRBV5-5 and TRBJ2-1; 8 nucleotides align to TRBD2. This sequence was found in a human donor in a cohort sampled during active COVID-19. CDR3 sequence: CASSLGSGLVYEQFF. CDR3 nucleotides: TGTGCCAGCAGCTTGGGCTCGGGACTAGTCTATGAGCAGTTCTTC.